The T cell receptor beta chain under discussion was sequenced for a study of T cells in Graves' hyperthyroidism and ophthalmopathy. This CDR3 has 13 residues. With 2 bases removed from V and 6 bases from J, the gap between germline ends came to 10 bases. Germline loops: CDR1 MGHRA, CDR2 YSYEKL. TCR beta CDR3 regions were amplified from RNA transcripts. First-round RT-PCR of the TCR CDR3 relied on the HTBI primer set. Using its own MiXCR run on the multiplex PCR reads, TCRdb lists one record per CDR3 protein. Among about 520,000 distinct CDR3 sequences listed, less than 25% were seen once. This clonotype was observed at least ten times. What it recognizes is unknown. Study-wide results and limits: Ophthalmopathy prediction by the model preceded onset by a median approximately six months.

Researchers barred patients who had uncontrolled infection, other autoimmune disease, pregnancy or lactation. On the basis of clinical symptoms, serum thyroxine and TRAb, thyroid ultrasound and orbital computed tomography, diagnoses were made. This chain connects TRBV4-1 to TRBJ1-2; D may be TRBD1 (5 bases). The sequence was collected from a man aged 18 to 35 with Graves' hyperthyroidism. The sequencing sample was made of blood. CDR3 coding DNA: TGCGCCAGCAGCCAACGGGGGACCGATGGCTACACCTTC. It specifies CASSQRGTDGYTF.